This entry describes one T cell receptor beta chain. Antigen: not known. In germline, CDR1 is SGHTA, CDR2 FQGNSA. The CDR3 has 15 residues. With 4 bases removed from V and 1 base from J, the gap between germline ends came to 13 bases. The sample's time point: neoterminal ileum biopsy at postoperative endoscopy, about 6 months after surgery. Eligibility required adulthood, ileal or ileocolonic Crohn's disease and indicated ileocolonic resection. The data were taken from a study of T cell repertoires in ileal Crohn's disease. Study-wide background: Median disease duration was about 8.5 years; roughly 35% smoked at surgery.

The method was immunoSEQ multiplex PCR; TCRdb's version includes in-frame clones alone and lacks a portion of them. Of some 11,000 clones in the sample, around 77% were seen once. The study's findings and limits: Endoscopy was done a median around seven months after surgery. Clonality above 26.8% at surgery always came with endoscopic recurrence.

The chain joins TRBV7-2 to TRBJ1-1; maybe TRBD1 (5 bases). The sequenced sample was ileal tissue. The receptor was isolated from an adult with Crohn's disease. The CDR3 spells CASSSGQVRNTEAFF. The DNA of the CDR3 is TGTGCCAGCAGCTCAGGGCAGGTCCGGAACACTGAAGCTTTCTTT.